These T cell receptor beta chains were read from a single sample in a study of blood T cell repertoires in COVID-19. TCRdb keeps only in-frame clones here, not all; method: immunoSEQ multiplex PCR. Of 150,000 to 200,000 clones in the sample, roughly 85% were seen once. Sequencing was carried out using peripheral blood. These TCRs come from a human donor in a cohort sampled during active COVID-19. Each CDR3 is given with its conserved first and last residue. D genes are given only for firm matches. Rows may omit the clone size; those that give it use once, few, many or a size class.

J: TRBJ2-2; V: TRBV11-1; size: -; D: -; length: 13; DNA: TGTGCCGTACAGGACCTAAACGCCGGGGAGCTGTTTTTT; CDR3: CAVQDLNAGELFF
J: TRBJ1-4; V: TRBV28; size: -; D: TRBD1; length: 14; DNA: TGTGCCAGCAGTAAGGGACAGGGGGTCAGAGGACTGTTTTTT; CDR3: CASSKGQGVRGLFF
J: TRBJ1-6; V: TRBV19; size: -; D: -; length: 14; DNA: TGTGCCAGTAGATATGAGGGCGACGGCTCACCCCTCCACTTT; CDR3: CASRYEGDGSPLHF
J: TRBJ2-7; V: TRBV2; size: -; D: -; length: 14; DNA: TGTGCCAGCAGTGCTGGGAGGGGGTTTTACGAGCAGTACTTC; CDR3: CASSAGRGFYEQYF
J: TRBJ1-4; V: TRBV7-8; size: -; D: -; length: 18; DNA: TGTGCCAGCAGCTTAGCACGCGGGGGCAGGAATCCTAATGAAAAACTGTTTTTT; CDR3: CASSLARGGRNPNEKLFF
J: TRBJ1-2; V: TRBV3-1/TRBV3-2; size: few; D: TRBD1; length: 12; DNA: TGTGCCTCGGCACAGGGGCACTATGGCTACACCTTC; CDR3: CASAQGHYGYTF
J: TRBJ2-3; V: TRBV27; size: few; D: TRBD2; length: 14; DNA: TGTGCCAGCAGTTGGCGGGGGGGGACAGATACGCAGTATTTT; CDR3: CASSWRGGTDTQYF
J: TRBJ2-5; V: TRBV6-1; size: -; D: TRBD2; length: 16; DNA: TGTGCCAGCAGTGAACGGGTCGGGGGGGCCGTAAAGACCCAGTACTTC; CDR3: CASSERVGGAVKTQYF
J: TRBJ1-6; V: TRBV28; size: -; D: -; length: 17; DNA: TGTGCCAGCAGTCCGGTCAGGGGATTTACCTATAATTCACCCCTCCACTTT; CDR3: CASSPVRGFTYNSPLHF
J: TRBJ2-1; V: TRBV3-1/TRBV3-2; size: -; D: TRBD2; length: 18; DNA: TGTGCCAGCACTCAGACAGGGAAGACTAGCGGGTCCTACAATGAGCAGTTCTTC; CDR3: CASTQTGKTSGSYNEQFF
J: TRBJ2-3; V: TRBV5-1; size: once; D: TRBD2; length: 18; DNA: TGCGCCAGCAGCTTGGATCTAGCGGGGGGACCATACACAGATACGCAGTATTTT; CDR3: CASSLDLAGGPYTDTQYF
J: TRBJ2-3; V: TRBV28; size: once; D: TRBD2; length: 14; DNA: TGTGCCAGCAGCTTAGCGGGGTCGACAGATACGCAGTATTTT; CDR3: CASSLAGSTDTQYF
J: TRBJ2-4; V: TRBV28; size: few; D: -; length: 13; DNA: TGTGCCAGCAGTTTACTCCAGGGGAACATTCAGTACTTC; CDR3: CASSLLQGNIQYF
J: TRBJ1-2; V: TRBV30; size: -; D: TRBD1; length: 13; DNA: TGTGCCTGGGCAGGACAGGGGGCGGTTGGCTACACCTTC; CDR3: CAWAGQGAVGYTF
J: TRBJ1-5; V: TRBV28; size: -; D: TRBD1; length: 15; DNA: TGTGCCAGCAGCCGGACAGGGGGCCAAGGTCAGCCCCAGCATTTT; CDR3: CASSRTGGQGQPQHF
J: TRBJ1-1; V: TRBV2; size: -; D: TRBD1; length: 15; DNA: TGTGCCAGCAGTGAAGGAGCTCCAGGGGGGACTGAAGCTTTCTTT; CDR3: CASSEGAPGGTEAFF
J: TRBJ2-7; V: TRBV11-3; size: -; D: TRBD1; length: 14; DNA: TGTGCCAGCAGCCTACTAGGGGGCACCTACGAGCAGTACTTC; CDR3: CASSLLGGTYEQYF
J: TRBJ2-3; V: TRBV1; size: -; D: -; length: 15; DNA: TGCACCAGCAGCCAAGTATCTAGCCCCGCAGATACGCAGTATTTT; CDR3: CTSSQVSSPADTQYF
J: TRBJ2-7; V: TRBV14; size: -; D: -; length: 16; DNA: TGTGCCAGCAGCCAACCAAGACGACCACCTAGGTACGAGCAGTACTTC; CDR3: CASSQPRRPPRYEQYF
J: TRBJ1-1; V: TRBV12-3/TRBV12-4; size: -; D: -; length: 11; DNA: TGTGCCAGCAGTTTCTCGGGGGAAGCTTTCTTT; CDR3: CASSFSGEAFF
J: TRBJ2-7; V: TRBV11-2; size: -; D: -; length: 13; DNA: TGTGCCAGCAGCTTAGACATGTTGAGGGAGCAGTACTTC; CDR3: CASSLDMLREQYF
J: TRBJ2-5; V: TRBV12-3/TRBV12-4; size: -; D: -; length: 13; DNA: TGTGCCAGCGAATTGTCGTTCGGGGAGACCCAGTACTTC; CDR3: CASELSFGETQYF
J: TRBJ1-1; V: TRBV5-4; size: -; D: -; length: 12; DNA: TGTGCCAGCAGCTTGGGTGAGAACAGGGCTTTCTTT; CDR3: CASSLGENRAFF
J: TRBJ2-2; V: TRBV5-1; size: -; D: TRBD2; length: 15; DNA: TGCGCCAGCAGCTCTAGCGGAAGGGCCGCCGGGGAGCTGTTTTTT; CDR3: CASSSSGRAAGELFF
J: TRBJ1-5; V: TRBV19; size: -; D: -; length: 15; DNA: TGTGCCAGTAGTGGAGGACGGTATAGCAATCAGCCCCAGCATTTT; CDR3: CASSGGRYSNQPQHF
J: TRBJ2-5; V: TRBV7-2; size: -; D: -; length: 14; DNA: TGTGCCAGCAGCTTAAGGTCGGGGCAAGAGACCCAGTACTTC; CDR3: CASSLRSGQETQYF
J: TRBJ2-3; V: TRBV9; size: -; D: TRBD2; length: 18; DNA: TGTGCCAGCAGCGTCGGACTAGCGGGGGGGCCGGGAACAGATACGCAGTATTTT; CDR3: CASSVGLAGGPGTDTQYF
J: TRBJ1-2; V: TRBV12-3/TRBV12-4; size: few; D: -; length: 11; DNA: TGTGCCAGCAGTTCGAACTATGGCTACACCTTC; CDR3: CASSSNYGYTF
J: TRBJ1-1; V: TRBV19; size: -; D: -; length: 15; DNA: TGTGCCAGTAGTACTCCTATTAGGGGCAACACTGAAGCTTTCTTT; CDR3: CASSTPIRGNTEAFF
J: TRBJ1-3; V: TRBV9; size: once; D: -; length: 17; DNA: TGTGCCAGCAGCGTTACAGCACAGGGATCCTCCGGAAACACCATATATTTT; CDR3: CASSVTAQGSSGNTIYF
J: TRBJ2-5; V: TRBV2; size: -; D: TRBD2; length: 15; DNA: TGTGCCAGCAGAGCGACTAGCGGGGTTCAAGAGACCCAGTACTTC; CDR3: CASRATSGVQETQYF
J: TRBJ1-2; V: TRBV18; size: -; D: -; length: 14; DNA: TGTGCCAGCTCACCAGGCGAAGCTGGGGGCGGCTACACCTTC; CDR3: CASSPGEAGGGYTF
J: TRBJ2-5; V: TRBV6-1; size: -; D: TRBD2; length: 15; DNA: TGTGCCAGCAGTGAACTAGCGGGGGGGCAAGAGACCCAGTACTTC; CDR3: CASSELAGGQETQYF
J: TRBJ1-1; V: TRBV7-2; size: -; D: -; length: 14; DNA: TGTGCCAGCAGCTTAGGGGGCCCAGACACTGAAGCTTTCTTT; CDR3: CASSLGGPDTEAFF
J: TRBJ2-7; V: TRBV6-2/TRBV6-3; size: -; D: -; length: 12; DNA: TGTGCCAGCAGTTTCGGGGGAGGCGAGCAGTACTTC; CDR3: CASSFGGGEQYF
J: TRBJ1-5; V: TRBV6-5; size: once; D: TRBD1; length: 14; DNA: TGTGCCAGCAGTTTCAACAGGGGTAATCAGCCCCAGCATTTT; CDR3: CASSFNRGNQPQHF
J: TRBJ2-1; V: TRBV27; size: -; D: TRBD2; length: 15; DNA: TGTGCCAGCAGGCGGGAGGGGCGCTCCTACAATGAGCAGTTCTTC; CDR3: CASRREGRSYNEQFF
J: TRBJ2-1; V: TRBV10-1; size: -; D: -; length: 15; DNA: TGCGCCAGCAGTGAGGCAGGCCTTTCCTACAATGAGCAGTTCTTC; CDR3: CASSEAGLSYNEQFF
J: TRBJ1-1; V: TRBV19; size: -; D: TRBD1; length: 16; DNA: TGTGCCAGTAGTCCTGGACAGGGGGGTAGGAACACTGAAGCTTTCTTT; CDR3: CASSPGQGGRNTEAFF
J: TRBJ1-6; V: TRBV18; size: -; D: -; length: 15; DNA: TGTGCCAGCCACCCGGACAGACGTGGTAATTCACCCCTCCACTTT; CDR3: CASHPDRRGNSPLHF
J: TRBJ1-2; V: TRBV7-2; size: few; D: -; length: 14; DNA: TGTGCCAGCAGCTTAAACAGGGTAAACTATGGCTACACCTTC; CDR3: CASSLNRVNYGYTF
J: TRBJ1-1; V: TRBV6-5; size: -; D: -; length: 13; DNA: TGTGCCAGCAGTTACGGGCAGTACACTGAAGCTTTCTTT; CDR3: CASSYGQYTEAFF
J: TRBJ1-1; V: TRBV9; size: -; D: -; length: 14; DNA: TGTGCCAGCAGCCCCCGGACAGATAACACTGAAGCTTTCTTT; CDR3: CASSPRTDNTEAFF
J: TRBJ1-2; V: TRBV9; size: -; D: -; length: 12; DNA: TGTGCCAGCTTCAGGGGCGCCTATGGCTACACCTTC; CDR3: CASFRGAYGYTF
J: TRBJ1-1; V: TRBV6-5; size: few; D: -; length: 15; DNA: TGTGCCAGCAGTCCCCGGACTCCGTGGGACACTGAAGCTTTCTTT; CDR3: CASSPRTPWDTEAFF
J: TRBJ2-5; V: TRBV2; size: once; D: -; length: 11; DNA: TGTGCCAGCGGACAGTACGAGACCCAGTACTTC; CDR3: CASGQYETQYF
J: TRBJ2-1; V: TRBV1; size: once; D: -; length: 17; DNA: TGCACCAGCAGCCAAGATCGGGGCGGGAGGCCGTACAATGAGCAGTTCTTC; CDR3: CTSSQDRGGRPYNEQFF
J: TRBJ2-3; V: TRBV6-2/TRBV6-3; size: -; D: TRBD2; length: 19; DNA: TGTGCCAGCAGTTACCACGGGCTAGCGGTGGGGAAGGACACAGATACGCAGTATTTT; CDR3: CASSYHGLAVGKDTDTQYF
J: TRBJ1-4; V: TRBV2; size: -; D: TRBD1; length: 14; DNA: TGTGCCAGCAGGCTCGGGACAGGGGGCGAAAAACTGTTTTTT; CDR3: CASRLGTGGEKLFF
J: TRBJ2-5; V: TRBV9; size: -; D: -; length: 16; DNA: TGTGCCAGCAGCCTCCCCCGGGACAAAGGGCAAGAGACCCAGTACTTC; CDR3: CASSLPRDKGQETQYF
J: TRBJ2-7; V: TRBV7-8; size: -; D: TRBD2; length: 18; DNA: TGTGCCAGCAGCTTAGCAGGACTAGCGGGACTTAACTCCTACGAGCAGTACTTC; CDR3: CASSLAGLAGLNSYEQYF
J: TRBJ1-3; V: TRBV7-2; size: -; D: -; length: 15; DNA: TGTGCCAGCAGCCTCTCTCCAGGGGTACAAAACACCATATATTTT; CDR3: CASSLSPGVQNTIYF
J: TRBJ1-1; V: TRBV6-2/TRBV6-3; size: -; D: TRBD1; length: 17; DNA: TGTGCCAGCAGTTACTCGCCCGGACAGGGGCTGAACACTGAAGCTTTCTTT; CDR3: CASSYSPGQGLNTEAFF
J: TRBJ2-1; V: TRBV25-1; size: -; D: -; length: 16; DNA: TGTGCCAGCAGGGGGATTTTGGAGGGCCGCTACAATGAGCAGTTCTTC; CDR3: CASRGILEGRYNEQFF
J: TRBJ1-1; V: TRBV11-2; size: few; D: -; length: 16; DNA: TGTGCCAGCAGCCTGACCAGCCAGGGTGTGAACACTGAAGCTTTCTTT; CDR3: CASSLTSQGVNTEAFF
J: TRBJ1-5; V: TRBV28; size: once; D: -; length: 14; DNA: TGTGCCAGCACCCTCGAGCTTAGCAATCAGCCCCAGCATTTT; CDR3: CASTLELSNQPQHF
J: TRBJ1-5; V: TRBV5-1; size: -; D: -; length: 15; DNA: TGCGCCAGCAGCTTGACAGGTTCGTCGGATCAGCCCCAACATTTT; CDR3: CASSLTGSSDQPQHF